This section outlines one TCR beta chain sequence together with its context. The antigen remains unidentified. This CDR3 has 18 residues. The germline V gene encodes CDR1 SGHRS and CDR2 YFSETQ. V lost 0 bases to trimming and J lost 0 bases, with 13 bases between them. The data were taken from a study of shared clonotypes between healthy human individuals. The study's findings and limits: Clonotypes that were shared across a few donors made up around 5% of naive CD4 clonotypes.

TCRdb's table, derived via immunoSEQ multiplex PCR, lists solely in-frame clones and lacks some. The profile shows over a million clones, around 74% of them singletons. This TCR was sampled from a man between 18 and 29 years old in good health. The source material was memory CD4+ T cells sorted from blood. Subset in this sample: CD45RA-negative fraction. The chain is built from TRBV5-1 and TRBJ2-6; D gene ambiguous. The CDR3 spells CASSLVQTVYSGANVLTF. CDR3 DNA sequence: TGCGCCAGCAGCTTGGTGCAGACCGTTTACTCTGGGGCCAACGTCCTGACTTTC.